A single sample gave rise to the 5 T cell receptor beta chains below, sequenced in a study of T cells in Graves' hyperthyroidism and ophthalmopathy. The TCR beta CDR3 regions underwent amplification using RNA transcripts as the source. First-round RT-PCR targeting the TCR CDR3 was performed with the HTBI primer set. Each CDR3 protein is one row after TCRdb ran MiXCR on the multiplex PCR reads. The sample includes about 250,000 distinct CDR3 sequences, 22% of them seen just once. The sequenced sample was blood. The receptors were sampled from a man younger than 45 with Graves' ophthalmopathy.

This clonotype was seen a handful of times. This sequence joins TRBV6-1 and TRBJ2-1; D assignment may be TRBD1 or TRBD2 (5 bases each). Germline CDR1 reads MNHNS; CDR2 reads SASEGT. The CDR3 runs to 16 residues. Between the trimmed V and J ends, which lost 5 bases and 0 bases, there was a span of 14 bases. In nucleotides, the CDR3 is TGTGCCAGCAGTCACACCCCAGGGAGCTCCTACAATGAGCAGTTCTTC. As protein: CASSHTPGSSYNEQFF.

This chain uses TRBV3-1 with TRBJ2-3; 8 positions agree with TRBD1. The CDR3 has 15 residues. CDR1 and CDR2 (germline): LGHDT, YNNKEL (reference sequence). Trimming took 6 bases from V and 3 from J; bases not matched to a gene: 8. This chain's CDR3 is CASSPTGARTDTQYF. In DNA, the CDR3 is TGTGCCAGCAGTCCGACAGGGGCGAGAACAGATACGCAGTATTTT.

This clonotype was detected only a few times. The rearrangement uses TRBV12-3 or TRBV12-4 and TRBJ2-5, with 12 bases that match TRBD2. The CDR3 runs to 14 residues. Trimming cost V 6 bases and J 4 bases; bases outside gene matches: 3. CDR3 DNA: TGTGCCAGCAGATCTAGCGGGAGGGGAGAGACCCAGTACTTC. Amino acids: CASRSSGRGETQYF.

Comment on this clonotype: A much bigger clone sits one base away, suggesting this may be a read error. CDR3 bases: TGTGCCAGCAGTTCACCGGGACCACCCAGCTCCTACAATGAGCAGTACTTC. Its translation is CASSSPGPPSSYNEQYF. The gene calls are TRBV28 and TRBJ2-1; D tentatively fits TRBD1 or TRBD2 (5 bases each). The J call is in doubt because the DNA end fits TRBJ2-7 better. This CDR3 has 17 residues. In germline, CDR1 is MDHEN, CDR2 SYDVKM.

The chain is built from TRBV14 and TRBJ2-4; 8 nucleotides match TRBD1. CDR3 length: 15 residues. V gave up 1 base and J gave up 5 bases; unmatched junction bases: 4. Germline CDR1 is SGHDN and CDR2 is FVKESK. The CDR3 DNA is TGTGCCAGCAGCCAAGTACGCAGGGGGCAAAACATTCAGTACTTC. Protein: CASSQVRRGQNIQYF.